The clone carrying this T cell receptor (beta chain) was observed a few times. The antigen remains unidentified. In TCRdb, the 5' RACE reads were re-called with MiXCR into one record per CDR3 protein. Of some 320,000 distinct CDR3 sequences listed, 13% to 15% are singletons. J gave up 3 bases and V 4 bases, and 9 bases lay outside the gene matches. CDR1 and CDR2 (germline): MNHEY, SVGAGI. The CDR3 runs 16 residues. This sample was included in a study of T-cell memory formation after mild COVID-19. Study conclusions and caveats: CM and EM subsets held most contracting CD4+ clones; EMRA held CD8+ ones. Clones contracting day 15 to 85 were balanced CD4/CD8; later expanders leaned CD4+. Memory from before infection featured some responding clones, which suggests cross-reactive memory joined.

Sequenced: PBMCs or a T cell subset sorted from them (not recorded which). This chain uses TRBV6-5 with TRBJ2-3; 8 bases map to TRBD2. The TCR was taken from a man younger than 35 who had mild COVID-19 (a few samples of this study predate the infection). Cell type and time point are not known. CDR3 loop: CASSFTAGAGTDTQYF. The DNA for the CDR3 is TGTGCCAGCAGTTTTACAGCGGGGGCCGGGACAGATACGCAGTATTTT.